This TCR beta chain was sequenced for a study of shared clonotypes between healthy human individuals. Germline V CDR1 and CDR2: SGHKS, YYEKEE (reference sequence). The CDR3 is made up of 14 amino acids. V gave up 4 bases and J gave up 9 bases; unmatched junction bases: 12. CD4+ cells underwent separation, giving CD45RA+ naive and CD45RA-negative memory subsets. Some clones are missing from TCRdb's copy, which holds only in-frame ones; the method was immunoSEQ multiplex PCR. The sample shows approximately 2.5 million clones, roughly 92% of them seen only once. The receptor comes from a man younger than 30 in good health. This chain links TRBV5-5 with TRBJ2-5, with 7 bases that match TRBD2. Sequenced: naive CD4+ T cells sorted from blood. Subset given: CD45RA+ positively selected. CDR3 DNA: TGTGCCAGCAGCCTGAGCGGGGCCTTAGACCCCCAGTACTTC. Amino acids: CASSLSGALDPQYF.